These 30 T cell receptor beta chains were all obtained from the same sample, sequenced in a study of blood T cell repertoires in COVID-19 (dated by TCRdb to between 2020 and 2021). Library construction relied on the immunoSEQ multiplex PCR assay. TCRdb stores this immuneACCESS table with in-frame sequences only. Part of the clones is absent; in the studies checked, under half of the shortfall reflects unresolved V genes, and no reason is known for the rest. This sample holds 150,000 to 200,000 clones; approximately 84% were observed only once. The top ten clonotypes cover 12% to 15% of the sample. The material sequenced was peripheral blood. The source is a man younger than 30 with active or convalescent COVID-19.

The chain recombines TRBV6-5 with TRBJ1-1, with D perhaps matching TRBD1 (6 bases). Per the germline V gene, CDR1 is MNHEY and CDR2 is SVGAGI. Trimming removed 7 bases at V and 5 bases at J, with 17 bases between. This CDR3 is 14 amino acids long. The CDR3: CASKIGGADTEAFF. For the CDR3, the DNA is TGTGCCAGCAAGATCGGGGGGGCGGATACTGAAGCTTTCTTT.

The chain recombines TRBV7-3 with TRBJ2-1, with 11 bases aligning to TRBD1. The CDR3 runs 15 residues. Trimming cost V 4 bases and J 7 bases; bases outside gene matches: 6. CDR1 is SGHTA and CDR2 is FQGTGA in the germline V gene. The CDR3 DNA reads as TGTGCCAGCAGCTCGGGACAGGGGGTAATGAATGAGCAGTTCTTC. Translation gives CASSSGQGVMNEQFF. The complete variable domain, with remaining parts taken from reference TRBV7-3 and TRBJ2-1, reads GAGVSQTPSNKVTEKGKYVELRCDPISGHTALYWYRQSLGQGPEFLIYFQGTGAADDSGLPNDRFFAVRPEGSVSTLKIQRTERGDSAVYLCASSSGQGVMNEQFFGPGTRLTVL.

The chain joins TRBV7-9 to TRBJ1-2; 10 nucleotides line up with TRBD1. Germline lookup yields CDR1 SEHNR and CDR2 FQNEAQ (reference sequence). This CDR3 contains 16 residues. V lost 4 bases and J lost 2; bases outside the gene matches: 7. The CDR3 bases are TGTGCCAGCAGCTCGGGACAGGGGACCTCAAACTATGGCTACACCTTC. Its protein is CASSSGQGTSNYGYTF.

This clone was detected only once. The V and J genes are TRBV7-9 and TRBJ2-1; perhaps TRBD1 as D (5 bases). The length of the CDR3 is 12 residues. Germline lookup yields CDR1 SEHNR and CDR2 FQNEAQ (reference sequence). The V and J ends lost 2 bases and 10 bases respectively, with 9 bases between them. The CDR3 loop is CASSLSGQEQFF. CDR3 DNA: TGTGCCAGCAGCTTAAGTGGACAAGAGCAGTTCTTC.

This chain connects TRBV10-2 to TRBJ1-2, with D possibly being TRBD1 (6 bases). The CDR3 loop spans 15 amino acids. The V end was cut by 6 bases, the J end by 2 bases, with 16 bases between. Germline V lookup: CDR1 WSHSY, CDR2 SAAADI. The CDR3 coding sequence is TGCGCCAGCAGCCAATCAGGGGCGCACAACTATGGCTACACCTTC. This encodes CASSQSGAHNYGYTF.

The chain combines TRBV5-1 with TRBJ2-7; possibly TRBD2 for D (6 bases). V lost 4 bases to trimming and J lost 1 base, with 18 bases between them. The CDR3 has 16 amino acids. CDR1 and CDR2 from the germline V gene are SGHRS and YFSETQ. The CDR3 nucleotides are TGCGCCAGCAGCCTCCAACCGGACTATCGATCCTACGAGCAGTACTTC. Translation: CASSLQPDYRSYEQYF.

The gene calls are TRBV5-1 and TRBJ2-2, with TRBD1 matching over 9 bases. Looked up from germline, CDR1 is SGHRS and CDR2 is YFSETQ. V lost 4 bases, J lost 4 bases, and 5 bases stayed unmatched. CDR3 length equals 15 residues. As DNA, the CDR3 is TGCGCCAGCAGCCTGGGACAGGGTAGCACCGGGGAGCTGTTTTTT. Translation gives CASSLGQGSTGELFF. The full variable domain, completed using reference TRBV5-1 and TRBJ2-2, is KAGVTQTPRYLIKTRGQQVTLSCSPISGHRSVSWYQQTPGQGLQFLFEYFSETQRNKGNFPGRFSGRQFSNSRSEMNVSTLELGDSALYLCASSLGQGSTGELFFGEGSRLTVL.

J is TRBJ1-1 and V is TRBV12-3 or TRBV12-4; D not resolved. This CDR3 has 13 amino acids. V was pared by 3 bases and J by 1 base, with 6 bases between. This chain's CDR3 is CASSFRWNTEAFF. Here the CDR3 DNA reads TGTGCCAGCAGTTTTCGGTGGAACACTGAAGCTTTCTTT.

The CDR3 loop reads CASSQVLTGGGSPLHF. CDR3 DNA: TGTGCCAGCAGCCAAGTTTTGACAGGGGGAGGTTCACCCCTCCACTTT. V gene TRBV3-1 (or the pseudogene TRBV3-2) combines with J gene TRBJ1-6; TRBD1 agrees at 9 bases. This CDR3 region has 16 residues. Unmatched junction bases numbered 7, after V lost 1 base and J lost 9 bases. In germline, CDR1 is LGHDT, CDR2 YNNKEL (reference sequence).

CDR3: CASSQASGSGYEQYF. In DNA form, the CDR3 reads TGTGCCAGCAGCCAAGCTAGCGGGAGCGGCTACGAGCAGTACTTC. V is TRBV3-1 (or the pseudogene TRBV3-2) and J is TRBJ2-7; TRBD2 aligns across 10 bases. With V trimmed by 1 base and J by 3 bases, 3 bases remained unmatched. In germline, CDR1 is LGHDT, CDR2 YNNKEL (reference sequence). CDR3 size: 15 residues.

This sequence joins TRBV14 and TRBJ1-2; the D is unclear. V lost 1 base and J 2 bases, leaving 5 bases between the germline ends. CDR1 and CDR2 from the germline V gene are SGHDN and FVKESK. This CDR3 contains 13 residues. For the CDR3, the DNA is TGTGCCAGCAGCCAAGGCAGGAACTATGGCTACACCTTC. This codes for CASSQGRNYGYTF.

The chain uses TRBV2 and TRBJ1-2; 9 bases agree with TRBD1. V was pared by 7 bases and J by 5 bases, with 11 bases of the junction left unmatched. Germline V CDR1 and CDR2: SNHLY, FYNNEI. This CDR3 spans 15 amino acids. The CDR3 spells CASTRQGVKAYGYTF. The CDR3 DNA follows: TGTGCCAGCACCCGACAGGGGGTAAAAGCGTATGGCTACACCTTC.

The chain has TRBV7-2 and TRBJ2-3, with 8 bases identical to TRBD2. The CDR3 has 18 amino acids. V lost 5 bases, J lost 6 bases, and 19 bases stayed unmatched. The germline CDR1 and CDR2 sequences are SGHTA and FQGNSA. The CDR3: CASSTTAGRGGGSDTQYF. The CDR3 bases are TGTGCCAGCAGCACCACCGCCGGACGGGGGGGCGGTTCGGATACGCAGTATTTT.

The chain couples TRBV12-3 or TRBV12-4 to TRBJ1-1; D remains unclear. The CDR3 sequence is 13 residues long. V was trimmed by 11 bases and J by 3 bases, leaving 16 bases between them. The CDR3 is CAVRYRRDTEAFF. In DNA form, the CDR3 reads TGTGCCGTACGTTATCGGAGGGACACTGAAGCTTTCTTT.

This chain links TRBV3-1 (or the pseudogene TRBV3-2) with TRBJ2-4; 11 nucleotides agree with TRBD2. V shed 1 base, J shed 1 base, and the junction held 0 bases outside the gene matches. CDR1 and CDR2 from the germline V gene are LGHDT and YNNKEL (reference sequence). This CDR3 is 16 amino acids long. The CDR3 region is CASSQGLAGAKNIQYF. CDR3 coding DNA: TGTGCCAGCAGCCAAGGACTAGCGGGGGCCAAAAACATTCAGTACTTC.

V and J are TRBV5-1 and TRBJ2-7, with D possibly matching TRBD1 (6 bases). The V and J ends lost 4 bases and 7 bases respectively, with 24 bases between them. CDR1 SGHRS and CDR2 YFSETQ come from the germline V gene. There are 16 residues in the CDR3. The CDR3 sequence is CASSPGRLGAPSEQYF. Written as DNA, the CDR3 is TGCGCCAGCAGCCCCGGTCGGCTGGGGGCACCTTCGGAGCAGTACTTC.

The gene calls are TRBV3-1 (or the pseudogene TRBV3-2) and TRBJ2-7, with D maybe TRBD1 (6 bases). CDR3 length: 12 residues. The germline V gene encodes CDR1 LGHDT and CDR2 YNNKEL (reference sequence). Trimming stripped 4 bases from V and 5 bases from J, with 9 bases between. The CDR3, as DNA: TGTGCCAGCAGCCGGACAGAAGACGAGCAGTACTTC. Its protein product is CASSRTEDEQYF.

V gene TRBV4-2 combines with J gene TRBJ2-7; D perhaps matches TRBD1 (6 bases). The CDR3 consists of 14 residues. V was shortened by 4 bases and J by 2 bases, with 12 bases between the two germline ends. Germline V gives CDR1 LGHNA, CDR2 YNFKEQ. This chain's CDR3 is CASSPGQPPYEQYF. DNA for the CDR3: TGTGCCAGCAGCCCCGGACAGCCCCCCTACGAGCAGTACTTC.

The chain links TRBV25-1 to TRBJ1-1; weak D call: TRBD1 (5 bases). The germline gives CDR1 MGHDK, CDR2 SYGVNS. This CDR3 has 13 amino acids. V gave up 8 bases and J gave up 0 bases, with 10 bases separating them. In DNA, the CDR3 is TGTGCCAGCGGGAGGGGCCTGAACACTGAAGCTTTCTTT. This translates into CASGRGLNTEAFF.

This chain links TRBV6-5 with TRBJ2-5; D is possibly TRBD2 (5 bases). V dropped 2 bases and J dropped 3 bases, with 10 bases sitting between them. CDR1 and CDR2 from the germline V gene are MNHEY and SVGAGI. CDR3 length equals 14 residues. CDR3 in amino acids: CASSYRTEKETQYF. CDR3 nucleotides: TGTGCCAGCAGTTACCGGACTGAAAAAGAGACCCAGTACTTC.

The chain uses TRBV6-1 and TRBJ2-7; 7 nucleotides match TRBD1. Germline lookup yields CDR1 MNHNS and CDR2 SASEGT. V trimming: 0 bases; J trimming: 7 bases; junction bases outside the gene matches: 3. This CDR3 has 13 residues. The CDR3 nucleotides are TGTGCCAGCAGTGAAGCGACAGGGTGGGAGCAGTACTTC. Translation: CASSEATGWEQYF.

The J gene is TRBJ2-1, the V gene TRBV7-9, with D perhaps TRBD2 (7 bases). V was pared by 1 base and J by 6 bases, with 19 bases between. The CDR3 contains 17 residues. The germline CDR1 and CDR2 sequences are SEHNR and FQNEAQ (reference sequence). The CDR3 loop is CASSLEGEGPLPNEQFF. The CDR3 coding sequence is TGTGCCAGCAGCTTAGAGGGGGAGGGCCCGCTCCCCAATGAGCAGTTCTTC. The variable domain in full, with the rest retrieved from reference TRBV7-9 and TRBJ2-1, is DTGVSQNPRHKITKRGQNVTFRCDPISEHNRLYWYRQTLGQGPEFLTYFQNEAQLEKSRLLSDRFSAERPKGSFSTLEIQRTEQGDSAMYLCASSLEGEGPLPNEQFFGPGTRLTVL.

This chain links TRBV29-1 with TRBJ2-5; D perhaps matches TRBD2 (5 bases). Germline lookup yields CDR1 SQVTM and CDR2 ANQGSEA. CDR3 length equals 11 residues. Trimming took 6 bases from V and 4 from J, leaving 9 bases between them. The CDR3 coding sequence is TGCAGCGTGGACGGAGGAGAGACCCAGTACTTC. This gives the protein CSVDGGETQYF. Looking up the rest from reference TRBV29-1 and TRBJ2-5 gives the full variable domain: SAVISQKPSRDICQRGTSLTIQCQVDSQVTMMFWYRQQPGQSLTLIATANQGSEATYESGFVIDKFPISRPNLTFSTLTVSNMSPEDSSIYLCSVDGGETQYFGPGTRLLVL.

In its sample, this clone was seen once. This CDR3 reads CASSPRASQETQYF. Here the CDR3 DNA reads TGTGCCAGCTCACCGCGGGCTAGCCAAGAGACCCAGTACTTC. This chain connects TRBV18 to TRBJ2-5, with D possibly TRBD2 on 5 matching bases. Germline V lookup: CDR1 KGHSH, CDR2 LQKENI. Deletions cut 3 bases from V and 1 base from J, with 9 bases between. This CDR3 is built from 14 residues.

V and J are TRBV9 and TRBJ1-1, with D perhaps matching TRBD1 (5 bases). The CDR3 spans 19 residues. Germline V CDR1 and CDR2: SGDLS, YYNGEE. Trimming removed 3 bases from V and 1 base from J, with 25 bases in between. The CDR3 region has the DNA TGTGCCAGCAGCGGCGGGGAATTCGGGGGTCGATTTGGGAACACTGAAGCTTTCTTT. This translates into CASSGGEFGGRFGNTEAFF.

This clone has only a few counts. The chain employs TRBV4-2 and TRBJ2-7; 9 bases line up with TRBD1. Germline CDR1 reads LGHNA; CDR2 reads YNFKEQ. The trim removed 2 bases at V and 3 bases at J, leaving 8 bases unmatched. The CDR3 runs 16 residues. The CDR3 sequence is CASSQPDRGGFYEQYF. The CDR3 DNA reads as TGTGCCAGCAGCCAACCCGACAGGGGGGGATTCTACGAGCAGTACTTC.

The chain employs TRBV6-6 and TRBJ2-1; 10 nucleotides line up with TRBD1. Germline loops: CDR1 MNHNY, CDR2 SVGAGI (reference sequence). The CDR3 totals 13 residues. The V segment lost 7 bases and the J segment 8 bases; nucleotides outside the gene matches: 5. Here the CDR3 DNA reads TGTGCCAGCACGGGGGACAGGGGCGATGAGCAGTTCTTC. Its translation: CASTGDRGDEQFF.

Concerning this clone: This CDR3 is also generated by other DNA sequences in the sample. The V gene is TRBV29-1, the J gene TRBJ1-1, with TRBD1 matching over 7 bases. CDR1 is SQVTM, CDR2 ANQGSEA, per germline. V gave up 7 bases and J gave up 4 bases; unmatched junction bases: 12. The CDR3 length is 14 residues. Here the CDR3 DNA reads TGCAGCGCCCAAAGGGGGCAGGGCGTCACTGAAGCTTTCTTT. It yields the protein CSAQRGQGVTEAFF.

The chain employs TRBV28 and TRBJ1-6, with a tentative D call TRBD1 (5 bases). This CDR3 contains 15 residues. V was shortened by 5 bases and J by 5 bases, with 13 bases between the two germline ends. CDR1 and CDR2 from the germline V gene are MDHEN and SYDVKM. The CDR3 region is CASSPTGGDNSPLHF. The CDR3 nucleotides read TGTGCCAGCAGTCCCACGGGGGGAGATAATTCACCCCTCCACTTT.

The rearrangement uses TRBV10-3 and TRBJ2-3; 7 bases line up with TRBD2. The length of the CDR3 is 13 residues. In germline, CDR1 is ENHRY, CDR2 SYGVKD. Trimming at V came to 3 bases and at J to 5 bases, leaving 2 bases not matched to a gene. CDR3 residues: CAISDGGVDTQYF. CDR3 DNA: TGTGCCATCAGTGATGGGGGGGTAGATACGCAGTATTTT.